The clone carrying this TCR beta chain turned up a few times. Libraries of TCR beta came from iRepertoire HTBI primers plus Arm-PCR of CDR3 regions. Per the original data handling: Across the samples, identification revealed 50 to 80 TRBV and some 14 TRBJ segments. TCRdb re-called the multiplex PCR reads with MiXCR, one entry per CDR3 protein. TCRdb assigned the V and J calls; the authors' analysis was not used. The sample gives hundreds of thousands of distinct CDR3 sequences, approximately 15% of which show up once; more than 15% is in the top ten. Deletions cut 5 bases from V and 1 base from J, with 11 bases between. CDR3 length: 13 residues. CDR1 DFQATT and CDR2 SNEGSKA come from the germline V gene (reference sequence). Time point: newly diagnosed GD, antithyroid drugs for less than 3 months. Preparation of the TCR library used RNA extracted from PBMCs. The sample comes from a study of regulatory T cells in long-lasting Graves disease.

This same sample was also taken into another study, of T cells in Graves' hyperthyroidism and ophthalmopathy. That investigation notes: Among thyroid clonotypes expanded above 0.001, most also appeared in blood.

This chain joins TRBV20-1 and TRBJ1-1; D unresolved. The starting material was peripheral blood mononuclear cells (PBMCs), obtained at new diagnosis, from a patient treated with antithyroid drugs. The receptor was isolated from a young woman with Graves disease. CDR3 loop: CSALDMTNTEAFF. The CDR3 nucleotides are TGCAGTGCTCTTGACATGACGAACACTGAAGCTTTCTTT.